This TCR beta chain is drawn from a study of T cell changes during pregnancy in multiple sclerosis (dated by TCRdb to about 2019). Concerning the study at large: In women with multiple sclerosis, the researchers looked at how the T cell repertoire shifted as pregnancy progressed.

Turning to this clone: The clone's antigen remains unknown. Base qualities are not recorded, but no much larger clone differs from it by a single base.

V is pruned by 2 bases and J by 8 bases, leaving 8 bases of the junction without a gene match. The CDR3 spans 15 residues, from the cysteine through the phenylalanine. Solely the CDR3 DNA is kept, with 45 bases framed from the first base. CDR1 and CDR2 are read off the germline V gene (reference sequence) as MNHNY and SVGAGI. Library preparation employed the immunoSEQ multiplex PCR assay. The clones in this table, taken by TCRdb from immuneACCESS, are in-frame only. Not every clone is retained; where verified, under half of the shortfall comes from an unresolved V gene, and the cause of the rest is unknown. The sample has more than 65,000 clones on record, 75% to 95% of them singletons. The ten largest clones capture 2.3% of the sample.

The TCR originated in a female donor with multiple sclerosis, enrolled in a pregnancy study. The input for sequencing was peripheral blood, taken in the first trimester of pregnancy. Recombination connected TRBV6-6 to TRBJ1-4; 7 nucleotides in the junction match TRBD1. The CDR3 loop reads CASSYTRQGGEKLFF. The nucleotide sequence reads TGTGCCAGCAGTTACACTAGACAGGGAGGAGAAAAACTGTTTTTT.